The 8 T cell receptor beta chains given below trace back to one sample, sequenced in a study of blood T cells in healthy people across ages. The second PCR ran roughly 6 to 12 cycles with a sample-barcoded 5' primer and J-beta primers. MiXCR, run by TCRdb on the 5' RACE reads, gives a single entry per CDR3 protein. The sample shows around 1,000,000 distinct CDR3 sequences, about 23% of them seen only once. The sample also formed part of further work on T cells of mothers and their children.

The sequenced material came from blood. Source of these receptors: a girl aged 2 to 9 in good health.

The chain employs TRBV29-1 and TRBJ2-5; TRBD2 might be the D (5 bases). Germline V lookup: CDR1 SQVTM, CDR2 ANQGSEA. The CDR3 runs 13 residues. V lost 3 bases, J lost 4 bases, and 12 bases lay in between. The DNA for the CDR3 is TGCAGCGTTGACGCAGCGGTTGGAGAGACCCAGTACTTC. It encodes CSVDAAVGETQYF.

The genes are TRBV29-1 and TRBJ1-1; D might be TRBD1 (5 bases). The CDR3 contains 14 residues. V was pared by 7 bases and J by 5 bases, with 20 bases between. Germline V gives CDR1 SQVTM, CDR2 ANQGSEA. Here the CDR3 reads CSAQGQGRNTEAFF. Written as DNA, the CDR3 is TGCAGCGCCCAGGGCCAGGGCCGGAATACTGAAGCTTTCTTT.

J is TRBJ2-7 and V is TRBV15; 7 nucleotides line up with TRBD1. Germline V lookup: CDR1 LNHNV, CDR2 YYDKDF (reference sequence). Losses at the gene ends were 3 bases for V and 1 base for J; bases not matched to a gene: 3. The CDR3 is made up of 14 amino acids. The CDR3 loop reads CATSRPGQSYEQYF. CDR3 nucleotide sequence: TGTGCCACCAGCAGGCCGGGACAGTCCTACGAGCAGTACTTC.

This chain connects TRBV7-8 to TRBJ2-6; D remains ambiguous. Germline values: CDR1 SGHVS, CDR2 FQNEAQ. The CDR3 spans 15 residues. Trimming cost V 2 bases and J 0 bases, with 5 bases left between them. The CDR3 DNA is TGTGCCAGCAGCTTATATAGCTCTGGGGCCAACGTCCTGACTTTC. It encodes CASSLYSSGANVLTF.

The V and J genes are TRBV7-2 and TRBJ2-3, with TRBD2 identical over 10 bases. V was clipped by 7 bases and J by 6 bases; unmatched bases: 10. The germline V gene has CDR1 SGHTA and CDR2 FQGNSA. The CDR3 spans 15 residues. The CDR3 reads CASTQTSGEADTQYF. The CDR3 nucleotides are TGTGCCAGCACGCAAACTAGCGGGGAGGCGGATACGCAGTATTTT.

V is TRBV29-1 and J is TRBJ1-1; D perhaps matches TRBD1 (6 bases). Trimming cost V 7 bases and J 3 bases, with 12 bases left between them. CDR3 size: 12 residues. Looked up from germline, CDR1 is SQVTM and CDR2 is ANQGSEA. As DNA, the CDR3 is TGCAGCGCCGAGAAGGGGGACACTGAAGCTTTCTTT. Translation gives CSAEKGDTEAFF.

This clonotype was detected a few times. The gene calls are TRBV20-1 and TRBJ1-4; possibly TRBD1 for D (5 bases). V was trimmed by 3 bases and J by 0 bases, leaving 11 bases between them. The CDR3 is made up of 15 amino acids. Germline CDR1 is DFQATT and CDR2 is SNEGSKA (reference sequence). DNA of the CDR3: TGCAGTGCTAGCCCAGACAGTGCAACTAATGAAAAACTGTTTTTT. Protein product: CSASPDSATNEKLFF.

The J gene is TRBJ2-1, the V gene TRBV11-2, with TRBD1 matching 8 bases. The germline V gene has CDR1 SGHAT and CDR2 FQNNGV. V dropped 5 bases and J dropped 3; count of bases not matched to a gene: 6. CDR3 size: 15 residues. The CDR3 DNA is TGTGCCAGCAGCACCCCAGGGGGCCACTACAATGAGCAGTTCTTC. Amino acid sequence: CASSTPGGHYNEQFF. The full variable domain, in which reference TRBV11-2 and TRBJ2-1 provide the parts outside the CDR3, is EAGVAQSPRYKIIEKRQSVAFWCNPISGHATLYWYQQILGQGPKLLIQFQNNGVVDDSQLPKDRFSAERLKGVDSTLKIQPAKLEDSAVYLCASSTPGGHYNEQFFGPGTRLTVL.